Below, one TCR beta chain is given with its context. What it binds is not known. This sample was included in a study of breast tumors, draining lymph nodes, adjacent tissues. Study observations and caveats: Tumor T cell lymph node origin was a supported hypothesis, not proven. Tumors had less TCR diversity than lymph nodes, more than nontumor tissue.

This CDR3 region has 12 residues. Trimming removed 3 bases from V and 7 bases from J; junction bases left unmatched: 1. Germline-derived CDR1 and CDR2 are SGHRS and YFSETQ. Axillary draining lymph nodes of breast cancer patients supplied the node samples. MiXCR, applied by TCRdb to the multiplex PCR reads, yields one record per CDR3 protein. The data contain 120,000 or so distinct CDR3 sequences, 20% of them singletons. The sample comprised axillary lymph node tissue. The TCR originated in a female donor with breast cancer. Some clones in this sample may be carry-over from other donors' samples. The chain carries TRBV5-1 and TRBJ1-1; TRBD1 agrees at 9 bases. The DNA of the CDR3 is TGCGCCAGCAGCTGGGACAGGGATGAAGCTTTCTTT. As protein: CASSWDRDEAFF.